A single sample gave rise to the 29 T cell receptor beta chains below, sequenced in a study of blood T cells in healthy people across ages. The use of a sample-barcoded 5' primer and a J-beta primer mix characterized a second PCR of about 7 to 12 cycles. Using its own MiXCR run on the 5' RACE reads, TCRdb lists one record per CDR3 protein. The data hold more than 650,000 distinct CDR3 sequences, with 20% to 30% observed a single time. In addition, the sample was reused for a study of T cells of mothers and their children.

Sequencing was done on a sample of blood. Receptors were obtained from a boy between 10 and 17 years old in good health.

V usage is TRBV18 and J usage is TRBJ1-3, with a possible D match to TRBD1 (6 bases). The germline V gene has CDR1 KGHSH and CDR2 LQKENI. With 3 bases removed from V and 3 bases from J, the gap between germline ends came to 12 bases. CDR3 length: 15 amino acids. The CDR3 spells CASSPDQGNGNTIYF. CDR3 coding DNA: TGTGCCAGCTCACCGGACCAGGGGAATGGAAACACCATATATTTT.

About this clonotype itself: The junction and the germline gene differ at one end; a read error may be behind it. Here the CDR3 DNA reads TGTGCCTGCAGTTTGGGACAGGGGGCCTACGAGCAGTACTTC. The encoded protein is CACSLGQGAYEQYF. The V call is TRBV27, the J call TRBJ2-7; 11 nucleotides line up with TRBD1. Germline CDR1 and CDR2: MNHEY and SMNVEV (reference sequence). The CDR3 is 14 residues long.

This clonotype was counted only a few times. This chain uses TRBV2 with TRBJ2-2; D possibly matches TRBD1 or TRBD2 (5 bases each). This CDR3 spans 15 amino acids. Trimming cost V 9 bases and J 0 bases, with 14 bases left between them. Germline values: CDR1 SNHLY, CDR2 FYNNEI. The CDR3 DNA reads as TGTGCCAGTTGGGACGGCCTCGCGAACACCGGGGAGCTGTTTTTT. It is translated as CASWDGLANTGELFF.

The CDR3 reads CASSEPVRGGAGEKLFF. For the CDR3, the DNA is TGTGCCAGCAGTGAACCCGTCCGTGGGGGCGCAGGTGAAAAACTGTTTTTT. V usage is TRBV6-1 and J usage is TRBJ1-4; D is perhaps TRBD1 (6 bases). The CDR3 totals 17 residues. Germline values: CDR1 MNHNS, CDR2 SASEGT. V gave up 2 bases and J gave up 7 bases, with 20 bases separating them.

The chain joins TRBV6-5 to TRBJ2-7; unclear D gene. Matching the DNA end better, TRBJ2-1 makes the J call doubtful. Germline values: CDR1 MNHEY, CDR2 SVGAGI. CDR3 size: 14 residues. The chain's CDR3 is CASGVTVGYNEQFF. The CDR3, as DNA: TGTGCCAGCGGAGTTACTGTGGGATACAATGAGCAGTTCTTC.

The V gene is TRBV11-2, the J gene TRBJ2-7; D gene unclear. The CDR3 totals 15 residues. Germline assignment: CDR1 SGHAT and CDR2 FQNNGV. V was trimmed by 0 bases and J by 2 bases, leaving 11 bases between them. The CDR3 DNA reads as TGTGCCAGCAGCTTAGATAGATCTGCTACCTACGAGCAGTACTTC. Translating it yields CASSLDRSATYEQYF.

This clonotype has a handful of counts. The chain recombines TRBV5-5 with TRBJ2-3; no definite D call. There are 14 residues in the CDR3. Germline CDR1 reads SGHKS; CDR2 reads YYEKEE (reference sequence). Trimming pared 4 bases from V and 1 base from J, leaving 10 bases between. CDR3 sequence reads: CASSLRVGTDTQYF. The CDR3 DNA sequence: TGTGCCAGCAGCCTAAGAGTAGGCACAGATACGCAGTATTTT.

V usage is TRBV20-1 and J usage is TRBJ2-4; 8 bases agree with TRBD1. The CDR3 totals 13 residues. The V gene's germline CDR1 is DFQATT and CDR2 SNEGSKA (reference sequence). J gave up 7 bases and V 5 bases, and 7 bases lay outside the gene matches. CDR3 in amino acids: CSAVEDRVNIQYF. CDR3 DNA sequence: TGCAGTGCTGTAGAGGACAGGGTTAACATTCAGTACTTC.

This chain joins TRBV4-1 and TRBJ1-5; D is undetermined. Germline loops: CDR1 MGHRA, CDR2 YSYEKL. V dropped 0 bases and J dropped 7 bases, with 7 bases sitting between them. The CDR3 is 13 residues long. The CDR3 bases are TGCGCCAGCAGCCAAGACGAAGGCCAGCCCCAGCATTTT. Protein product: CASSQDEGQPQHF.

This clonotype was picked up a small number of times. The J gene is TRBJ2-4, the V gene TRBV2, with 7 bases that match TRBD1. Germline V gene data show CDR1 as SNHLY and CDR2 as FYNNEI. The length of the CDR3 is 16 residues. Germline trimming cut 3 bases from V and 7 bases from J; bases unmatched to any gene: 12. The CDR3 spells CASSDTGELVRNIQYF. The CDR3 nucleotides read TGTGCCAGCAGTGACACAGGGGAGCTAGTCAGGAACATTCAGTACTTC.

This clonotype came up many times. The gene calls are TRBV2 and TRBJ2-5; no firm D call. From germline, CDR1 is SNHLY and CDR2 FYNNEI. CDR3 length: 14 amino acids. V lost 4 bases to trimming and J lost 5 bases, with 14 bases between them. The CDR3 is CASSVQARRETQYF. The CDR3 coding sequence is TGTGCCAGCAGTGTTCAGGCTAGAAGGGAGACCCAGTACTTC.

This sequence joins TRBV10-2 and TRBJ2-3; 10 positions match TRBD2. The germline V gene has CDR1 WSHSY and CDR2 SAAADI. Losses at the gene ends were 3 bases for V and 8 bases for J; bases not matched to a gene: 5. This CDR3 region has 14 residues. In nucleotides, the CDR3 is TGCGCCAGCAGTGAAAGCGGGGGGGCGGTTACGCAGTATTTT. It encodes CASSESGGAVTQYF.

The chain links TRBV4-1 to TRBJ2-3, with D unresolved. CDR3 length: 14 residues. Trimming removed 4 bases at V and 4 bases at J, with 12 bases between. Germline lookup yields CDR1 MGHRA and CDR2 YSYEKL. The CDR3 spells CASSLQSRPDTQYF. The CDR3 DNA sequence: TGCGCCAGCAGCCTTCAATCAAGGCCAGATACGCAGTATTTT.

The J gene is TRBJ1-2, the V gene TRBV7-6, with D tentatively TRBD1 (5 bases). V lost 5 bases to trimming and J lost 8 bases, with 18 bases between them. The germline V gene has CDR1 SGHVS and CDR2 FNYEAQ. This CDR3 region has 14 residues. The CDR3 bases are TGTGCCAGCAGCCGCACCCGGGACTTGCTGGGCTACACCTTC. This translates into CASSRTRDLLGYTF.

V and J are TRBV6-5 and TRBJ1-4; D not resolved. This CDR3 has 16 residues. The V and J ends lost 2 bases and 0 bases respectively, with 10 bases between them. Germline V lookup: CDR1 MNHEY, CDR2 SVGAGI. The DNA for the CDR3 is TGTGCCAGCAGTTACGGTATAGCTACAACTAATGAAAAACTGTTTTTT. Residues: CASSYGIATTNEKLFF.

This CDR3 is CASSEGMRQGAREQYF. CDR3 sequence (DNA): TGTGCCAGCAGTGAAGGGATGAGACAGGGGGCGCGAGAGCAGTACTTC. This chain uses TRBV2 with TRBJ2-7; 10 bases are shared with TRBD1. The V segment lost 1 base and the J segment 7 bases; nucleotides outside the gene matches: 10. This CDR3 region has 16 residues. Germline values: CDR1 SNHLY, CDR2 FYNNEI.

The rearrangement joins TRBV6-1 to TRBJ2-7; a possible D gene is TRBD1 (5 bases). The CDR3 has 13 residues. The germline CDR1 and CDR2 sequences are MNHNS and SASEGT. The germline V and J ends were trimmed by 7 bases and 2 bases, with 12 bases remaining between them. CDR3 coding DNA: TGTGCCAGCATCATGACAGCCACCTACGAGCAGTACTTC. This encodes CASIMTATYEQYF.

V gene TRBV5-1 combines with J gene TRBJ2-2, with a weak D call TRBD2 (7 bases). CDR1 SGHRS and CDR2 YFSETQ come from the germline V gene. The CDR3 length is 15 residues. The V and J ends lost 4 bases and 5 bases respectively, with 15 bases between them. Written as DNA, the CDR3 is TGCGCCAGCAGCAGCTCGGGGGGCCGTACCGGGGAGCTGTTTTTT. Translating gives CASSSSGGRTGELFF.

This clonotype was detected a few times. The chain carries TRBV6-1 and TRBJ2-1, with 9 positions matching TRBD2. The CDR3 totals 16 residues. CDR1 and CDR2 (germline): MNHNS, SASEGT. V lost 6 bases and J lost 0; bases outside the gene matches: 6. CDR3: CASRMAGGPSYNEQFF. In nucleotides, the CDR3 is TGTGCCAGCAGGATGGCGGGGGGGCCCTCCTACAATGAGCAGTTCTTC.

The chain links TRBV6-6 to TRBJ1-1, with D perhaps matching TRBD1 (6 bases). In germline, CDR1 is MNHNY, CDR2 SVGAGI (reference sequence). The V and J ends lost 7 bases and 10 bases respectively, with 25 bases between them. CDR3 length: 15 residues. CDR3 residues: CASTGGTTNPGAAFF. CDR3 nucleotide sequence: TGTGCCAGCACAGGAGGGACAACGAACCCCGGGGCAGCTTTCTTT.

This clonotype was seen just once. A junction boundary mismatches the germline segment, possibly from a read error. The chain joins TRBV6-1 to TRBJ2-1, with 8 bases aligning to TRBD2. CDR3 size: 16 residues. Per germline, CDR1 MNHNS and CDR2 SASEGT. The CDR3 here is CAGSALVREGLNEQFF. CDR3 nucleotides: TGTGCCGGCAGTGCACTTGTACGGGAGGGCCTCAATGAGCAGTTCTTC.

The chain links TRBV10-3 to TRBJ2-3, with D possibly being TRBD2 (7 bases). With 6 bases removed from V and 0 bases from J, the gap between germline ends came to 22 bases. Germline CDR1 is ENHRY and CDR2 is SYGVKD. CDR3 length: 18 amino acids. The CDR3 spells CAISPRGGLTSSTDTQYF. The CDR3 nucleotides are TGTGCCATCAGCCCCCGCGGGGGCCTTACTTCTAGCACAGATACGCAGTATTTT.

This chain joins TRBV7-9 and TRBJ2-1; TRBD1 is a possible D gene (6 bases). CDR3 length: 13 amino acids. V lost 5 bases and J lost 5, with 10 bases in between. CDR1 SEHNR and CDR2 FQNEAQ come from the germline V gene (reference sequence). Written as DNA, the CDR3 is TGTGCCAGCAGCGTGACAGGAGACAATGAGCAGTTCTTC. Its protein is CASSVTGDNEQFF.

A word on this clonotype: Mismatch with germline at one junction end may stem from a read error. This CDR3 reads CSSNSAQASGTQYF. Written as DNA, the CDR3 is TGTTCCAGCAATTCTGCCCAGGCCAGTGGGACCCAGTACTTC. V is TRBV6-6 and J is TRBJ2-5; no clear D gene. CDR3 length equals 14 residues. The germline V gene encodes CDR1 MNHNY and CDR2 SVGAGI (reference sequence).

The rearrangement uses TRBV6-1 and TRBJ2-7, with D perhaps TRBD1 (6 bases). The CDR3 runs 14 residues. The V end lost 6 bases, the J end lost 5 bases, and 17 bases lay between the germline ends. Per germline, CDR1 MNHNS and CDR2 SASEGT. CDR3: CASRDTGHGDEQYF. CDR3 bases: TGTGCCAGCAGGGATACAGGGCATGGCGACGAGCAGTACTTC.

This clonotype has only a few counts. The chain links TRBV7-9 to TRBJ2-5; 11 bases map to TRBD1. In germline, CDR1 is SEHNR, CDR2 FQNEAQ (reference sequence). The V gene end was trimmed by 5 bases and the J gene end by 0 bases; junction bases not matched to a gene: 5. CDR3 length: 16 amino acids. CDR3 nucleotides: TGTGCCAGCAGCGATCCGGGACAGGGGGACCAAGAGACCCAGTACTTC. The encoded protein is CASSDPGQGDQETQYF. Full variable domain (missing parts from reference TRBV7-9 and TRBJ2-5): DTGVSQNPRHKITKRGQNVTFRCDPISEHNRLYWYRQTLGQGPEFLTYFQNEAQLEKSRLLSDRFSAERPKGSFSTLEIQRTEQGDSAMYLCASSDPGQGDQETQYFGPGTRLLVL.

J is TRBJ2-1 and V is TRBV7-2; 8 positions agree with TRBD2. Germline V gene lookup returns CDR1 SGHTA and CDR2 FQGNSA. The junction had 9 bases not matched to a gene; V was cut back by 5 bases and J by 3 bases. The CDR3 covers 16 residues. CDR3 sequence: CASSPQWRGDYNEQFF. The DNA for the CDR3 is TGTGCCAGCAGCCCCCAGTGGCGGGGGGACTACAATGAGCAGTTCTTC.

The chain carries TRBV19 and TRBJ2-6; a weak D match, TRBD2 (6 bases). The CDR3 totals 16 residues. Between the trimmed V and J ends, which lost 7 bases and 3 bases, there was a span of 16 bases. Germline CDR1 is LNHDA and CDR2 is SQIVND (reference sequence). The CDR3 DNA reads TGTGCCAGTACCAAGAGAGGAGGGTTTGGGGCCAACGTCCTGACTTTC. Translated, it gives CASTKRGGFGANVLTF.

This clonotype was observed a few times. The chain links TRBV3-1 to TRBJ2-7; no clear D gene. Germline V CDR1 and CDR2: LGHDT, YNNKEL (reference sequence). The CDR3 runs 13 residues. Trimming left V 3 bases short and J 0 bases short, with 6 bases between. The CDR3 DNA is TGTGCCAGCAGCCAGGGGTACTCCTACGAGCAGTACTTC. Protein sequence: CASSQGYSYEQYF.